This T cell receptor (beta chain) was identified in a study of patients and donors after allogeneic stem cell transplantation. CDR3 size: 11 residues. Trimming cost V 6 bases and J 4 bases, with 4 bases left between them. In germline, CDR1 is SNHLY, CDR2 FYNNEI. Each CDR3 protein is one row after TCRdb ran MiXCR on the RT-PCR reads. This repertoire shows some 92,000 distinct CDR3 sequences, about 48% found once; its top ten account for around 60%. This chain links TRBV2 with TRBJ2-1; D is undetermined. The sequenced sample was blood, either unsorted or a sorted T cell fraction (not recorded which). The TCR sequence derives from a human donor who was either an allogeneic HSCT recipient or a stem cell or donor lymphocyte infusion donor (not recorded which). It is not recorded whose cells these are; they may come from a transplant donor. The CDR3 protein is CASRGYNEQFF. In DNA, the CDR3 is TGTGCCAGCAGAGGTTACAATGAGCAGTTCTTC. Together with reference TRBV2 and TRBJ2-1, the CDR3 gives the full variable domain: EPEVTQTPSHQVTQMGQEVILRCVPISNHLYFYWYRQILGQKVEFLVSFYNNEISEKSEIFDDQFSVERPDGSNFTLKIRSTKLEDSAMYFCASRGYNEQFFGPGTRLTVL.